The 29 T cell receptor beta chains presented below share a single source sample, sequenced in a study of blood T cell repertoires in COVID-19. Profiled with immunoSEQ multiplex PCR; TCRdb holds only in-frame clones, not every one. The table has roughly 90,000 clones, over 75% seen once. What was sequenced was peripheral blood. The receptors here all came from a woman in her 70s with acute or convalescent COVID-19.

The CDR3 reads CASSSSLNQPQHF. Written as DNA, the CDR3 is TGTGCCAGCAGTTCTTCCCTCAATCAGCCCCAGCATTTT. The rearrangement uses TRBV27 and TRBJ1-5; D uncertain. The CDR3 has 13 residues. The germline gives CDR1 MNHEY, CDR2 SMNVEV (reference sequence). V was shortened by 4 bases and J by 3 bases, with 7 bases between the two germline ends.

The chain employs TRBV18 and TRBJ2-4; 9 nucleotides match TRBD1. J lost 2 bases, V lost 3 bases, and 14 bases had no gene match. Germline values: CDR1 KGHSH, CDR2 LQKENI. There are 19 residues in the CDR3. The CDR3 DNA sequence: TGTGCCAGCTCACCTGCCGGAGCCGGACAGGGGAGAACCAAAAACATTCAGTACTTC. Translating gives CASSPAGAGQGRTKNIQYF. Looking up the rest from reference TRBV18 and TRBJ2-4 gives the full variable domain: NAGVMQNPRHLVRRRGQEARLRCSPMKGHSHVYWYRQLPEEGLKFMVYLQKENIIDESGMPKERFSAEFPKEGPSILRIQQVVRGDSAAYFCASSPAGAGQGRTKNIQYFGAGTRLSVL.

This clone was detected a few times. The chain recombines TRBV2 with TRBJ1-6, with a possible D match to TRBD1 (5 bases). Germline V gene lookup returns CDR1 SNHLY and CDR2 FYNNEI. Trimming removed 4 bases at V and 6 bases at J, with 13 bases between. The CDR3 runs 15 residues. CDR3 bases: TGTGCCAGCAGTGGACAGCTACACACTAATTCACCCCTCCACTTT. Amino acids: CASSGQLHTNSPLHF.

The chain recombines TRBV7-8 with TRBJ2-7, with 8 bases lining up with TRBD1. This CDR3 is 14 amino acids long. J lost 0 bases, V lost 5 bases, and 3 bases had no gene match. Germline V CDR1 and CDR2: SGHVS, FQNEAQ. CDR3 protein: CASSTGTGSYEQYF. The CDR3 region has the DNA TGTGCCAGCAGCACAGGGACAGGCTCCTACGAGCAGTACTTC.

V and J are TRBV10-3 and TRBJ1-2; no definite D call. The CDR3 is 13 residues long. The V gene's germline CDR1 is ENHRY and CDR2 SYGVKD. CDR3 sequence (DNA): TGTGCTAGCGGCCGTGAGAATAACTATGGCTACACCTTC. Its protein product is CASGRENNYGYTF.

The rearrangement uses TRBV27 and TRBJ1-2, with a possible D match to TRBD1 (5 bases). Germline V gene data show CDR1 as MNHEY and CDR2 as SMNVEV (reference sequence). Trimming stripped 9 bases from V and 4 bases from J, with 15 bases between. This CDR3 has 13 amino acids. The CDR3 region has the DNA TGTGCCAGTAAAGGGGCGTCCGCCTATGGCTACACCTTC. Translating gives CASKGASAYGYTF.

Note on this clone: This CDR3 is also generated by other DNA sequences in the sample. The rearrangement joins TRBV19 to TRBJ1-3; D might be TRBD1 (5 bases). V was trimmed by 3 bases and J by 0 bases, leaving 9 bases between them. This CDR3 region has 15 residues. Per the germline V gene, CDR1 is LNHDA and CDR2 is SQIVND (reference sequence). This CDR3 reads CASSIQGSSGNTIYF. CDR3 bases: TGTGCCAGTAGTATTCAGGGAAGCTCTGGAAACACCATATATTTT.

This chain links TRBV16 with TRBJ1-1, with TRBD1 matching over 7 bases. This CDR3 comprises 14 residues. The trim removed 6 bases at V and 1 base at J, leaving 5 bases unmatched. Germline values: CDR1 KGHSY, CDR2 FQNENV. The CDR3 here is CASSPGTENTEAFF. In DNA form, the CDR3 reads TGTGCCAGCAGTCCCGGGACAGAGAACACTGAAGCTTTCTTT. The full variable domain, in which reference TRBV16 and TRBJ1-1 provide the parts outside the CDR3, is GEEVAQTPKHLVRGEGQKAKLYCAPIKGHSYVFWYQQVLKNEFKFLISFQNENVFDETGMPKERFSAKCLPNSPCSLEIQATKLEDSAVYFCASSPGTENTEAFFGQGTRLTVV.

This clone is a singleton in its sample. This chain uses TRBV6-5 with TRBJ1-1, with D perhaps TRBD1 (6 bases). This CDR3 comprises 15 residues. With 4 bases removed from V and 7 bases from J, the gap between germline ends came to 19 bases. CDR1 and CDR2 from the germline V gene are MNHEY and SVGAGI. The chain's CDR3 is CASSSGWPTGLEAFF. For the CDR3, the DNA is TGTGCCAGCAGTTCGGGCTGGCCGACAGGCCTTGAAGCTTTCTTT.

This chain joins TRBV28 and TRBJ1-2; TRBD1 aligns across 7 bases. V shed 8 bases, J shed 8 bases, and the junction held 14 bases outside the gene matches. The germline gives CDR1 MDHEN, CDR2 SYDVKM. This CDR3 comprises 14 residues. The CDR3 protein is CASREQRQGRGYTF. The CDR3 DNA reads TGTGCCAGCCGAGAACAAAGACAGGGAAGGGGCTACACCTTC.

In this sample, this clone turned up once. At one end, the junction sequence differs from germline, possibly due to a read error. The genes are TRBV7-9 and TRBJ2-3; no clear D. Germline V gives CDR1 SEHNR, CDR2 FQNEAQ (reference sequence). The CDR3 sequence is 13 residues long. In nucleotides, the CDR3 is TGTGCCAGCAGCTTTATGAGCACGGATACGCAGTATTTT. Residues: CASSFMSTDTQYF.

This chain uses TRBV27 with TRBJ1-1; no clear D. The germline V gene encodes CDR1 MNHEY and CDR2 SMNVEV (reference sequence). V was pared by 7 bases and J by 1 base, with 10 bases between. There are 13 residues in the CDR3. CDR3 nucleotide sequence: TGTGCCAGCATCTCGGCGGCGAACACTGAAGCTTTCTTT. Translating gives CASISAANTEAFF.

The rearrangement uses TRBV2 and TRBJ2-7; the match to TRBD1 covers 9 bases. The CDR3 totals 12 residues. Germline loops: CDR1 SNHLY, CDR2 FYNNEI. The ends lost 6 bases at V and 5 bases at J; junction bases unmatched: 2. In DNA, the CDR3 is TGTGCCAGCAGAGGGACAGGGAACGAGCAGTACTTC. It translates to CASRGTGNEQYF.

The J gene is TRBJ1-1, the V gene TRBV5-1; TRBD1 matches 7 bases. The CDR3 length is 13 residues. The V gene's germline CDR1 is SGHRS and CDR2 YFSETQ. Trimming took 2 bases from V and 9 from J; bases not matched to a gene: 7. The CDR3 nucleotides are TGCGCCAGCAGCTTAGTCGGGACAGATAAAGCTTTCTTT. The encoded protein is CASSLVGTDKAFF.

This clone appeared once. The chain has TRBV9 and TRBJ2-2, with D possibly TRBD2 on 6 matching bases. The CDR3 spans 13 residues. From germline, CDR1 is SGDLS and CDR2 YYNGEE. With 4 bases removed from V and 7 bases from J, the gap between germline ends came to 11 bases. Written as DNA, the CDR3 is TGTGCCAGCAGCTTGGGACTTTACGGGGAGCTGTTTTTT. It specifies CASSLGLYGELFF.

The rearrangement links TRBV30 to TRBJ1-3, with D uncertain. The CDR3 contains 13 residues. Trimming pared 2 bases from V and 2 bases from J, leaving 7 bases between. CDR1 and CDR2 from the germline V gene are GTSNPN and SVGIG (reference sequence). CDR3 bases: TGTGCCTGGAGTCGAGGGCCTGGAAACACCATATATTTT. As protein: CAWSRGPGNTIYF. Combining the CDR3 with reference TRBV30 and TRBJ1-3 gives the whole variable domain SQTIHQWPATLVQPVGSPLSLECTVEGTSNPNLYWYRQAAGRGLQLLFYSVGIGQISSEVPQNLSASRPQDRQFILSSKKLLLSDSGFYLCAWSRGPGNTIYFGEGSWLTVV.

The chain joins TRBV7-2 to TRBJ2-1, with a weak D call TRBD1 (6 bases). Germline loops: CDR1 SGHTA, CDR2 FQGNSA. The CDR3 contains 14 residues. V lost 4 bases, J lost 4 bases, and 11 bases lay in between. The CDR3 loop is CASSSPTGYNEQFF. The CDR3 DNA is TGTGCCAGCAGCTCGCCCACAGGGTACAATGAGCAGTTCTTC.

V usage is TRBV5-1 and J usage is TRBJ2-1; a weak D match, TRBD1 (6 bases). This CDR3 has 15 residues. Trimming stripped 2 bases from V and 0 bases from J, with 9 bases between. Germline V gives CDR1 SGHRS, CDR2 YFSETQ. CDR3 protein: CASSFTGNSYNEQFF. In DNA, the CDR3 is TGCGCCAGCAGCTTTACAGGGAACTCCTACAATGAGCAGTTCTTC.

The V call is TRBV6-1, the J call TRBJ1-5; tentative D call: TRBD1 (5 bases). The CDR3 sequence is 16 residues long. The germline V gene has CDR1 MNHNS and CDR2 SASEGT. Trimming stripped 1 base from V and 5 bases from J, with 15 bases between. CDR3 DNA: TGTGCCAGCAGTGAAGGGGGAATACCGGGGGATCAGCCCCAGCATTTT. Its translation is CASSEGGIPGDQPQHF.

This clone was seen a handful of times. The chain combines TRBV14 with TRBJ2-7, with a possible D match to TRBD2 (5 bases). Trimming pared 4 bases from V and 2 bases from J, leaving 18 bases between. CDR3 size: 16 residues. Germline V gives CDR1 SGHDN, CDR2 FVKESK. This CDR3 is CASSRIGRGLPYEQYF. In DNA, the CDR3 is TGTGCCAGCAGCCGCATCGGCCGGGGTCTCCCCTACGAGCAGTACTTC. Variable domain in full (rest from reference TRBV14 and TRBJ2-7): EAGVTQFPSHSVIEKGQTVTLRCDPISGHDNLYWYRRVMGKEIKFLLHFVKESKQDESGMPNNRFLAERTGGTYSTLKVQPAELEDSGVYFCASSRIGRGLPYEQYFGPGTRLTVT.

The chain recombines TRBV13 with TRBJ1-1; TRBD1 matches at 8 bases. V shed 4 bases, J shed 5 bases, and the junction held 9 bases outside the gene matches. Germline CDR1 and CDR2: PRHDT and FYEKMQ (reference sequence). The length of the CDR3 is 15 residues. The CDR3, as DNA: TGTGCCAGCAGCTCAACAGGGGGGACCGAGACTGAAGCTTTCTTT. As protein: CASSSTGGTETEAFF.

The J gene is TRBJ1-2, the V gene TRBV2; D remains ambiguous. Germline CDR1 reads SNHLY; CDR2 reads FYNNEI. Trimming removed 5 bases from V and 6 bases from J, with 13 bases in between. CDR3 length: 13 amino acids. The CDR3 reads CASSTLLGNGYTF. Here the CDR3 DNA reads TGTGCCAGCAGTACCCTCCTAGGAAATGGCTACACCTTC. Complete variable domain (other parts from reference TRBV2 and TRBJ1-2): EPEVTQTPSHQVTQMGQEVILRCVPISNHLYFYWYRQILGQKVEFLVSFYNNEISEKSEIFDDQFSVERPDGSNFTLKIRSTKLEDSAMYFCASSTLLGNGYTFGSGTRLTVV.

This clone has more than one count but fewer than ten. The rearrangement links TRBV5-4 to TRBJ2-7; 7 bases fit TRBD1. Unmatched junction bases numbered 2, after V lost 3 bases and J lost 2 bases. The germline V gene has CDR1 SGHNT and CDR2 YYREEE (reference sequence). The length of the CDR3 is 13 residues. The CDR3 DNA reads TGTGCCAGCAGCTGGCAGGGGGCCTACGAGCAGTACTTC. This codes for CASSWQGAYEQYF.

The rearrangement links TRBV5-1 to TRBJ2-7; no definite D call. This CDR3 region has 15 residues. From germline, CDR1 is SGHRS and CDR2 YFSETQ. Trimming removed 4 bases at V and 3 bases at J, with 17 bases between. CDR3 protein: CASSPGQRAYYEQYF. CDR3 DNA sequence: TGCGCCAGCAGCCCCGGTCAGAGAGCGTACTACGAGCAGTACTTC.

The chain uses TRBV6-5 and TRBJ2-1; weak D call: TRBD1 (6 bases). Germline-derived CDR1 and CDR2 are MNHEY and SVGAGI. The CDR3 sequence is 13 residues long. V lost 6 bases and J lost 10, with 16 bases in between. The CDR3 bases are TGTGCCAGCAGGCTGACACAGGGAGAGGAGCAGTTCTTC. This encodes CASRLTQGEEQFF.

This chain connects TRBV5-4 to TRBJ2-4; a weak D match, TRBD2 (7 bases). The V gene lost 4 bases and the J gene lost 0 bases, with 14 bases spanning the gap. Germline V gene data show CDR1 as SGHNT and CDR2 as YYREEE (reference sequence). The CDR3 consists of 16 residues. The CDR3 DNA sequence: TGTGCCAGCAGCCCCGAGGGGGGGCTAGCCAAAAACATTCAGTACTTC. It yields the protein CASSPEGGLAKNIQYF.

The V and J genes are TRBV6-5 and TRBJ1-1; tentatively, D is TRBD1 (6 bases). The CDR3 sequence is 14 residues long. V dropped 8 bases and J dropped 1 base, with 14 bases sitting between them. Per germline, CDR1 MNHEY and CDR2 SVGAGI. The CDR3 region has the DNA TGTGCCAGCGGGCGGGCAGGGGAGAACACTGAAGCTTTCTTT. It translates to CASGRAGENTEAFF.

The chain combines TRBV5-1 with TRBJ1-2, with D perhaps TRBD1 (6 bases). Per the germline V gene, CDR1 is SGHRS and CDR2 is YFSETQ. V dropped 4 bases and J dropped 4 bases, with 20 bases sitting between them. The CDR3 consists of 16 residues. The CDR3: CASSLYPQGIGYGYTF. Written as DNA, the CDR3 is TGCGCCAGCAGCCTATATCCACAGGGCATCGGCTATGGCTACACCTTC.

The J gene is TRBJ1-1, the V gene TRBV30, with D unclear. Looked up from germline, CDR1 is GTSNPN and CDR2 is SVGIG (reference sequence). V lost 0 bases and J lost 8, with 10 bases in between. The CDR3 totals 12 residues. Here the CDR3 reads CAWSVQQLEAFF. The DNA for the CDR3 is TGTGCCTGGAGTGTTCAACAACTAGAAGCTTTCTTT.